This TCR beta chain was captured by sequencing in a study of OX40 agonist ivuxolimab in advanced cancers. Study context: Intravenous ivuxolimab was administered to patients every 2 weeks at 0.01 to 10 mg/kg. Those enrolled were 70% to 85% male, with a mean age of about 66 years and ages from about 20 to 85.

Study-wide results and caveats: Clonal expansion by week 6 occurred in CD4+ and CD8+ blood T cells (at 0.1 to 3.0 mg/kg).

In regard to this clone: Its specificity is unknown.

Here immunoSEQ multiplex PCR was the method, and the copy in TCRdb shows in-frame clones only, minus some. This sample has some 40,000 clones, with approximately 90% found just once. The CDR3 length is 16 residues. Germline V lookup: CDR1 SEHNR, CDR2 FQNEAQ (reference sequence). Trimming took 1 base from V and 1 from J; bases not matched to a gene: 5. The V call is TRBV7-9, the J call TRBJ1-2; 8 bases map to TRBD1. The source of this sequence is an adult with an advanced solid tumor such as melanoma, head and neck, liver or kidney cancer. Sequencing used CD4+ or CD8+ T cells sorted from blood, obtained in a trial of the OX40 agonist ivuxolimab. The CDR3 DNA is TGTGCCAGCAGCTTAGTTTCAGGGGGCGATAACTATGGCTACACCTTC. This codes for CASSLVSGGDNYGYTF.